One and the same sample provided the 4 T cell receptor beta chains below, sequenced in a study of blood T cell repertoires in COVID-19. Repertoires were generated with immunoSEQ multiplex PCR, while TCRdb's copy carries only in-frame clones and drops some. The sample contains about half a million clones, approximately 85% of which appear only once. The source material was peripheral blood. The receptors were sampled from a human donor in a cohort sampled during active COVID-19.

This rearrangement joins TRBV15 to TRBJ2-2; D is undetermined. Trimming cost V 0 bases and J 0 bases, with 8 bases left between them. The CDR3 contains 16 residues. Looked up from germline, CDR1 is LNHNV and CDR2 is YYDKDF (reference sequence). The CDR3 DNA is TGTGCCACCAGCAGAGATTCCAGTTCGAACACCGGGGAGCTGTTTTTT. This translates into CATSRDSSSNTGELFF.

This clone was recorded a few times. The genes are TRBV6-4 and TRBJ1-1; D is unresolved. Trimming cost V 6 bases and J 1 base, with 9 bases left between them. CDR1 and CDR2 from the germline V gene are MRHNA and SNTAGT. This CDR3 is built from 13 residues. DNA for the CDR3: TGTGCCAGCAGCCTACAGAGGAACACTGAAGCTTTCTTT. This translates into CASSLQRNTEAFF.

This clone was counted a few times. The chain links TRBV7-8 to TRBJ1-5, with D possibly being TRBD1 (6 bases). CDR3 length: 15 amino acids. Germline CDR1 reads SGHVS; CDR2 reads FQNEAQ. With 5 bases removed from V and 0 bases from J, the gap between germline ends came to 11 bases. For the CDR3, the DNA is TGTGCCAGCAGCCCCCAGGGGAATAGCAATCAGCCCCAGCATTTT. It is translated as CASSPQGNSNQPQHF. The full variable domain, completed using reference TRBV7-8 and TRBJ1-5, is GAGVSQSPRYKVAKRGQDVALRCDPISGHVSLFWYQQALGQGPEFLTYFQNEAQLDKSGLPSDRFFAERPEGSVSTLKIQRTQQEDSAVYLCASSPQGNSNQPQHFGDGTRLSIL.

In its sample, this clone was seen a few times. CDR3 bases: TGTGCCTGGAGCCCCGGGGAGGGTTATCAGCCCCAGCATTTT. This codes for CAWSPGEGYQPQHF. The chain is built from TRBV30 and TRBJ1-5; D gene unclear. CDR1 is GTSNPN and CDR2 is SVGIG in the germline V gene (reference sequence). CDR3 length: 14 residues. The V gene lost 3 bases and the J gene lost 5 bases, with 14 bases spanning the gap.